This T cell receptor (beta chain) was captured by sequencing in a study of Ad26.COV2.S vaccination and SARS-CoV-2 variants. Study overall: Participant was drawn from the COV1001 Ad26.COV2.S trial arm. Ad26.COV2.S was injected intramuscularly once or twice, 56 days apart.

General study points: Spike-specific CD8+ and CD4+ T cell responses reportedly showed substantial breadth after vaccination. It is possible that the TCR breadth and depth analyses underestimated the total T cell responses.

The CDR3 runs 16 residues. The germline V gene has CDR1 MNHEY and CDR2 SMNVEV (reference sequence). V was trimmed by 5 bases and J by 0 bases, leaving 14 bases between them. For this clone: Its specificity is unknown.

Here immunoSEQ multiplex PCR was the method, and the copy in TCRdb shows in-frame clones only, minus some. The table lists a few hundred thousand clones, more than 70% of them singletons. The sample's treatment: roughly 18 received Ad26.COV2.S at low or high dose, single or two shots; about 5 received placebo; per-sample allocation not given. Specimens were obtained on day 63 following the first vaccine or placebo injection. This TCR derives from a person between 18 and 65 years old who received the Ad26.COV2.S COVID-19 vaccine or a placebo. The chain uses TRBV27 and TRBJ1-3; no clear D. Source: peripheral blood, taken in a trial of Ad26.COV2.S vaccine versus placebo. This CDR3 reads CASSPSGSSSGNTIYF. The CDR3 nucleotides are TGTGCCAGCAGTCCCTCCGGGTCCTCCTCTGGAAACACCATATATTTT.